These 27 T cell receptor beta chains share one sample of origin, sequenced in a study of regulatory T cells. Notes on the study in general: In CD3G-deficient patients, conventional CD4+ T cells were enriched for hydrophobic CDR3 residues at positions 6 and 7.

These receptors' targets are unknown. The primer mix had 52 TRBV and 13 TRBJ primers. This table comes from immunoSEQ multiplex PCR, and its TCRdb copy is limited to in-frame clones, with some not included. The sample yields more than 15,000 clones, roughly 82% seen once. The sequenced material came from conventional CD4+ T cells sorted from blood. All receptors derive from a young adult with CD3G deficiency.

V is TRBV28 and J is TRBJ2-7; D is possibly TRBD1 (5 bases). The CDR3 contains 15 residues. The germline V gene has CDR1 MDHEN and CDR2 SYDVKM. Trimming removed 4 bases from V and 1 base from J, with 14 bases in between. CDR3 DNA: TGTGCCAGCAGTTCCCGACAGCTGGGGTCCTACGAGCAGTACTTC. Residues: CASSSRQLGSYEQYF.

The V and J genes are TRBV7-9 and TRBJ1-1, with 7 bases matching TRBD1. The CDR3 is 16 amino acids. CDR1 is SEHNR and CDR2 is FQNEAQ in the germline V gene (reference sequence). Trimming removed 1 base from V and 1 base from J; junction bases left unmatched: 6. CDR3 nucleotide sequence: TGTGCCAGCAGCTTAGGGGCCGGGACAGCGAACACTGAAGCTTTCTTT. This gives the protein CASSLGAGTANTEAFF.

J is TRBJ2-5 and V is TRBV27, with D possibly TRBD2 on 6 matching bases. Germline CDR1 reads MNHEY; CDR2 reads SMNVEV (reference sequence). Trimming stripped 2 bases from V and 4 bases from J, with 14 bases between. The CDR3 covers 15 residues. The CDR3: CASSLRRLEGETQYF. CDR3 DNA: TGTGCCAGCAGTTTAAGGCGTTTGGAGGGAGAGACCCAGTACTTC.

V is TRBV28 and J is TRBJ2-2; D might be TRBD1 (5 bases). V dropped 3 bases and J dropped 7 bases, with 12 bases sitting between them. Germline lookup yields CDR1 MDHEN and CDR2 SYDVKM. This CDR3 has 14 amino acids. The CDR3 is CASSLGRIGGELFF. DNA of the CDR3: TGTGCCAGCAGTTTGGGGCGTATAGGCGGGGAGCTGTTTTTT.

The CDR3 DNA reads TGTGCCAGCAGTTTTACCCGGAGGAACACTGAAGCTTTCTTT. This translates into CASSFTRRNTEAFF. The V call is TRBV28, the J call TRBJ1-1; no clear D. The CDR3 is made up of 14 amino acids. Per the germline V gene, CDR1 is MDHEN and CDR2 is SYDVKM. V lost 3 bases, J lost 1 base, and 9 bases lay in between.

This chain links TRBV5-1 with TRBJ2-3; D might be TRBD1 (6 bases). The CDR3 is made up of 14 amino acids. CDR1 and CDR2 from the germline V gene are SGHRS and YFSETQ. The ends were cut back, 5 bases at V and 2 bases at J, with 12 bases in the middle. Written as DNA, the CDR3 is TGCGCCAGCAGTTCCGGGACATCCACAGATACGCAGTATTTT. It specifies CASSSGTSTDTQYF. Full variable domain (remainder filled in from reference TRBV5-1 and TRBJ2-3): KAGVTQTPRYLIKTRGQQVTLSCSPISGHRSVSWYQQTPGQGLQFLFEYFSETQRNKGNFPGRFSGRQFSNSRSEMNVSTLELGDSALYLCASSSGTSTDTQYFGPGTRLTVL.

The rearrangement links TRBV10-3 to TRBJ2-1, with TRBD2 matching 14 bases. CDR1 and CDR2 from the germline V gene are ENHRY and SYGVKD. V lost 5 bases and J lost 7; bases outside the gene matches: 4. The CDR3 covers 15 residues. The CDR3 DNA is TGTGCCATCAGTCTTAGACTAGCGGGAGGGAATGAGCAGTTCTTC. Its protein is CAISLRLAGGNEQFF.

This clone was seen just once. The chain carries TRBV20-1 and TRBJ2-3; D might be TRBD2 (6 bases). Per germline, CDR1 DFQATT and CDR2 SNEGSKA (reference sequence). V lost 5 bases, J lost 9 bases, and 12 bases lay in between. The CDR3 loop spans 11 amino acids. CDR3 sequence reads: CSAPIAATQYF. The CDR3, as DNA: TGCAGTGCTCCCATAGCGGCAACGCAGTATTTT.

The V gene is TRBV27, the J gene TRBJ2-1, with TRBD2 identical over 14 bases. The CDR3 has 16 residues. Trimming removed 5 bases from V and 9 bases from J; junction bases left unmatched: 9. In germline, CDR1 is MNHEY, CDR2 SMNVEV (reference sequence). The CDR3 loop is CASSALTSGRASEQFF. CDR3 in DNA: TGTGCCAGCAGTGCTCTGACTAGCGGGAGGGCGAGTGAGCAGTTCTTC.

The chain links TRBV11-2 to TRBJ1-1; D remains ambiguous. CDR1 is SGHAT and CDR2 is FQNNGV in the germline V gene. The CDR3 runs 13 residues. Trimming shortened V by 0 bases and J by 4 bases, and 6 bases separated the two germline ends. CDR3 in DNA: TGTGCCAGCAGCTTAGAAGGGCTCACTGAAGCTTTCTTT. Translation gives CASSLEGLTEAFF.

The CDR3 region is CASSYSIYPSNYEQYF. The DNA for the CDR3 is TGTGCCAGCAGTTACTCGATTTACCCATCCAACTACGAGCAGTACTTC. This chain connects TRBV6-5 to TRBJ2-7, with no clear D. The V gene lost 0 bases and the J gene lost 3 bases, with 15 bases spanning the gap. Germline-derived CDR1 and CDR2 are MNHEY and SVGAGI. The CDR3 consists of 16 residues.

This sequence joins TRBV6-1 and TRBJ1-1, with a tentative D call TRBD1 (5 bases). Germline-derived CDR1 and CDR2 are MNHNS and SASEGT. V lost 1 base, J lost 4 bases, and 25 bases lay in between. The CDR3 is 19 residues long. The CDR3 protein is CASSEGMGRARPWGTEAFF. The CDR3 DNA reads TGTGCCAGCAGTGAAGGGATGGGCAGGGCCCGTCCGTGGGGCACTGAAGCTTTCTTT.

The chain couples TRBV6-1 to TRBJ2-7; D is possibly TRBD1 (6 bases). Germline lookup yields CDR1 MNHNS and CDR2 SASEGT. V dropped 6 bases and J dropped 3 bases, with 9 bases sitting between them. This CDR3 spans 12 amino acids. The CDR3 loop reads CASRGHNYEQYF. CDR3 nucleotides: TGTGCCAGCAGGGGACACAACTACGAGCAGTACTTC.

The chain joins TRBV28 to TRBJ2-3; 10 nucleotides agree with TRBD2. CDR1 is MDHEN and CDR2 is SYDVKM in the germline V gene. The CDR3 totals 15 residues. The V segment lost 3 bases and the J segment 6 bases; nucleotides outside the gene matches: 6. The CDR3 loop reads CASSLSGGVPDTQYF. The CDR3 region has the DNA TGTGCCAGCAGTTTGAGCGGGGGGGTTCCTGATACGCAGTATTTT.

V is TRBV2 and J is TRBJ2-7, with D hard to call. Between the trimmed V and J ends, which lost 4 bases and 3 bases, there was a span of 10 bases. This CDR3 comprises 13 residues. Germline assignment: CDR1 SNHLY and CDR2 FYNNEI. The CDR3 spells CASSVTRGYEQYF. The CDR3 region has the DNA TGTGCCAGCAGTGTAACTCGTGGCTACGAGCAGTACTTC.

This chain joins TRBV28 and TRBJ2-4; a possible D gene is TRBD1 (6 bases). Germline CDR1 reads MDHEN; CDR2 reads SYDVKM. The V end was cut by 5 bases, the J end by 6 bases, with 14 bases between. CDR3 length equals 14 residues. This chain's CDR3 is CASSETGSLNIQYF. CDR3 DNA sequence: TGTGCCAGCAGTGAAACAGGGTCCTTAAACATTCAGTACTTC.

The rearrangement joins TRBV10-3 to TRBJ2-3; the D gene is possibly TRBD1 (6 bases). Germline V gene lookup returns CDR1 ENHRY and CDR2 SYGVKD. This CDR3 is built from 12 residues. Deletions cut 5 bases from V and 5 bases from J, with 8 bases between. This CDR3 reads CAISQQGDTQYF. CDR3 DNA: TGTGCCATCAGTCAACAGGGAGATACGCAGTATTTT.

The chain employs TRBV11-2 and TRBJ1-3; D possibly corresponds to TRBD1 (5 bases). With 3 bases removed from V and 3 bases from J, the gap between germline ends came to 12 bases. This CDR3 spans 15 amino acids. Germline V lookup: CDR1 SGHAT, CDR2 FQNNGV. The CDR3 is CASSLRGSLGNTIYF. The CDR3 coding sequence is TGTGCCAGCAGCTTGAGGGGCAGCCTTGGAAACACCATATATTTT.

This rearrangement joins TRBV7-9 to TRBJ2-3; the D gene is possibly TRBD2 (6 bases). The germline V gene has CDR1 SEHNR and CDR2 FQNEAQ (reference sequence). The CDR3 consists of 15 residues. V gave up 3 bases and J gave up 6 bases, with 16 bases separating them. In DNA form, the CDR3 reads TGTGCCAGCAGCTTGAGCGGGTCCATGGGGGATACGCAGTATTTT. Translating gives CASSLSGSMGDTQYF.

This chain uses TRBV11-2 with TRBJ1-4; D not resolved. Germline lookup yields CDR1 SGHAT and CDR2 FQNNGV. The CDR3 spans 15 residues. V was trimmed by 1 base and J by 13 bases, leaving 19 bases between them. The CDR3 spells CASSLGPFESPGLFF. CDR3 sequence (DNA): TGTGCCAGCAGCTTAGGCCCCTTTGAGAGCCCGGGACTGTTTTTT.

CDR3 nucleotide sequence: TGTGCCTGGGCCACCGGGACTAGCGGCAGCACAGATACGCAGTATTTT. Its protein is CAWATGTSGSTDTQYF. The chain links TRBV30 to TRBJ2-3, with 11 bases matching TRBD2. This CDR3 is 16 amino acids long. The ends lost 5 bases at V and 0 bases at J; junction bases unmatched: 7. Per the germline V gene, CDR1 is GTSNPN and CDR2 is SVGIG (reference sequence).

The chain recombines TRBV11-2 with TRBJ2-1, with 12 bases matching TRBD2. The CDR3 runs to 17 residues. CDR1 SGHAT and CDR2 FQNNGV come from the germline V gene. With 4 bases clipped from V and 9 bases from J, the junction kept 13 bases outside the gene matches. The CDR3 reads CASSSSASGGGMGEQFF. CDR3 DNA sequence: TGTGCCAGCAGCTCGTCGGCTAGCGGGGGGGGTATGGGTGAGCAGTTCTTC.

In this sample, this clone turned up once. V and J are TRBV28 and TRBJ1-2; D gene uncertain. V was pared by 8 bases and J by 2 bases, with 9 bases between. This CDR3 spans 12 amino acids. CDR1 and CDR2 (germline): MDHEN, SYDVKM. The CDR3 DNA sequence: TGTGCCAGCGGCGGGCGGAACTATGGCTACACCTTC. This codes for CASGGRNYGYTF.

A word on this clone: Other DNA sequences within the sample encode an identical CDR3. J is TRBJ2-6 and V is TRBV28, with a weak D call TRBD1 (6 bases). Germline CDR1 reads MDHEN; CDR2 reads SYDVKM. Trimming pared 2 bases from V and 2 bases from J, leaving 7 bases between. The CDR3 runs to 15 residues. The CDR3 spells CASSLQGTGANVLTF. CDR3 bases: TGTGCCAGCAGTTTACAGGGGACTGGGGCCAACGTCCTGACTTTC.

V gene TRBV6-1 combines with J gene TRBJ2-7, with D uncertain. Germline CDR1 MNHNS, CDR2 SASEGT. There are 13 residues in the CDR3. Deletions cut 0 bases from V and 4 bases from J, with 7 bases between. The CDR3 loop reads CASSEAGKYEQYF. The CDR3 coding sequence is TGTGCCAGCAGTGAAGCGGGGAAATACGAGCAGTACTTC.

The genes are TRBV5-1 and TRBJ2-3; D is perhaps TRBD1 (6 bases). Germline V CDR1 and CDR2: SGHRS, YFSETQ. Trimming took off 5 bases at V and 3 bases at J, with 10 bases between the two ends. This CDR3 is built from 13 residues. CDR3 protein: CASRPTGTDTQYF. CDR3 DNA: TGCGCCAGCAGACCTACAGGGACAGATACGCAGTATTTT. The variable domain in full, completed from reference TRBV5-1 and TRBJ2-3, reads KAGVTQTPRYLIKTRGQQVTLSCSPISGHRSVSWYQQTPGQGLQFLFEYFSETQRNKGNFPGRFSGRQFSNSRSEMNVSTLELGDSALYLCASRPTGTDTQYFGPGTRLTVL.

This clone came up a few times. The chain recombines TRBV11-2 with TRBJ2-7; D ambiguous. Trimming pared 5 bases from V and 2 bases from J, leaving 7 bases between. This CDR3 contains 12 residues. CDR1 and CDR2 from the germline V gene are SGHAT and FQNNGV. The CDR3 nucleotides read TGTGCCAGCAGCAGATTCCCCTACGAGCAGTACTTC. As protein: CASSRFPYEQYF.